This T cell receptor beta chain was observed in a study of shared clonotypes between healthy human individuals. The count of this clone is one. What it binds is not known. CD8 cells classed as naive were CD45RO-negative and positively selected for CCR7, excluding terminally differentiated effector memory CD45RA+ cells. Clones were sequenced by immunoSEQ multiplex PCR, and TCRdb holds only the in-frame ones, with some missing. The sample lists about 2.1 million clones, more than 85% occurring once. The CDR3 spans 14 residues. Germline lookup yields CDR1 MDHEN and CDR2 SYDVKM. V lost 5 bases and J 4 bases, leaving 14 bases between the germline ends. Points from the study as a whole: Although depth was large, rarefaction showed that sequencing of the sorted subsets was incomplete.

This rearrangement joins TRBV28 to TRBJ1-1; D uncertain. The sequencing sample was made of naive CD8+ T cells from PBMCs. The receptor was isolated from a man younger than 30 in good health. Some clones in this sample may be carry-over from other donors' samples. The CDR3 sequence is CASSPLPETTEAFF. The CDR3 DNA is TGTGCCAGCAGTCCCCTACCGGAGACCACTGAAGCTTTCTTT. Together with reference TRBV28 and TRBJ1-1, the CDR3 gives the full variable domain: DVKVTQSSRYLVKRTGEKVFLECVQDMDHENMFWYRQDPGLGLRLIYFSYDVKMKEKGDIPEGYSVSREKKERFSLILESASTNQTSMYLCASSPLPETTEAFFGQGTRLTVV.